A selection of T cell receptor beta chains follows, all from one sample in a study of blood T cell repertoires in COVID-19. This table comes from immunoSEQ multiplex PCR, and its TCRdb copy is limited to in-frame clones, with some not included. The repertoire holds about 170,000 clones, 82% seen once, with roughly 6.4% in the top ten. The sequenced sample consisted of peripheral blood. These receptors all stem from a woman in her 40s with COVID-19, enrolled during active disease. Each CDR3 is given with its conserved first and last residue. Fields, in order: J gene, clone size, V gene, D gene, CDR3 protein, CDR3 DNA. A D gene is named only where the DNA matches it firmly. Size values are once, few and many counts, or a class for expanded clones, and some rows have none.

j_call: TRBJ2-3
clone_size: -
v_call: TRBV6-5
d_call: -
cdr3_aa: CASSYPGGGADTQYF
cdr3_nt: TGTGCCAGCAGTTACCCGGGGGGCGGCGCAGATACGCAGTATTTT

j_call: TRBJ1-4
clone_size: -
v_call: TRBV30
d_call: -
cdr3_aa: CAWSVGGSYEKLFF
cdr3_nt: TGTGCCTGGAGTGTAGGGGGTTCGTATGAAAAACTGTTTTTT

j_call: TRBJ1-2
clone_size: -
v_call: TRBV27
d_call: TRBD1
cdr3_aa: CASRGQGVGYGYTF
cdr3_nt: TGTGCCAGCAGGGGACAGGGCGTTGGATATGGCTACACCTTC

j_call: TRBJ2-1
clone_size: few
v_call: TRBV7-2
d_call: -
cdr3_aa: CASSLSGSSYNEQFF
cdr3_nt: TGTGCCAGCAGCTTAAGCGGAAGCTCCTACAATGAGCAGTTCTTC

j_call: TRBJ2-7
clone_size: -
v_call: TRBV6-5
d_call: TRBD2
cdr3_aa: CATFSGTSTYEQYF
cdr3_nt: TGTGCCACCTTCTCCGGGACTAGCACCTACGAGCAGTACTTC

j_call: TRBJ1-1
clone_size: -
v_call: TRBV4-1
d_call: -
cdr3_aa: CASSQAGNTEAFF
cdr3_nt: TGCGCCAGCAGCCAAGCAGGGAACACTGAAGCTTTCTTT

j_call: TRBJ2-2
clone_size: -
v_call: TRBV5-6
d_call: -
cdr3_aa: CASSLVQGGGELFF
cdr3_nt: TGTGCCAGCAGCTTGGTTCAGGGAGGCGGGGAGCTGTTTTTT

j_call: TRBJ2-2
clone_size: -
v_call: TRBV2
d_call: TRBD1
cdr3_aa: CASSERGDSTNTGELFF
cdr3_nt: TGTGCCAGCAGTGAAAGAGGGGACAGTACGAACACCGGGGAGCTGTTTTTT

j_call: TRBJ2-5
clone_size: -
v_call: TRBV7-3
d_call: TRBD2
cdr3_aa: CASSLGQRGPQETQYF
cdr3_nt: TGTGCCAGCAGCTTAGGTCAGCGGGGGCCCCAAGAGACCCAGTACTTC

j_call: TRBJ2-2
clone_size: -
v_call: TRBV5-4
d_call: -
cdr3_aa: CASSLESAGELFF
cdr3_nt: TGTGCCAGCAGCTTGGAGAGTGCCGGGGAGCTGTTTTTT

j_call: TRBJ2-7
clone_size: -
v_call: TRBV9
d_call: -
cdr3_aa: CASSVGGGGYEQYF
cdr3_nt: TGTGCCAGCAGCGTAGGAGGGGGTGGATACGAGCAGTACTTC

j_call: TRBJ2-5
clone_size: -
v_call: TRBV15
d_call: -
cdr3_aa: CATSSVGGETQYF
cdr3_nt: TGTGCCACCAGCAGTGTTGGAGGAGAGACCCAGTACTTC

j_call: TRBJ2-1
clone_size: -
v_call: TRBV2
d_call: TRBD2
cdr3_aa: CASSGGSSGDNEQFF
cdr3_nt: TGTGCCAGCAGTGGAGGTTCTAGCGGAGACAATGAGCAGTTCTTC

j_call: TRBJ1-2
clone_size: -
v_call: TRBV28
d_call: -
cdr3_aa: CASSLLRGSPGYTF
cdr3_nt: TGTGCCAGCAGTTTACTACGGGGTTCCCCTGGCTACACCTTC

j_call: TRBJ2-7
clone_size: -
v_call: TRBV6-5
d_call: TRBD2
cdr3_aa: CASRPSGTYEQYF
cdr3_nt: TGTGCCAGCAGACCTAGCGGGACCTACGAGCAGTACTTC

j_call: TRBJ2-5
clone_size: -
v_call: TRBV20-1
d_call: -
cdr3_aa: CSAFLETQYF
cdr3_nt: TGCAGTGCCTTCTTAGAGACCCAGTACTTC

j_call: TRBJ2-7
clone_size: -
v_call: TRBV27
d_call: TRBD2
cdr3_aa: CASSVEAGATYEQYF
cdr3_nt: TGTGCCAGCAGTGTGGAAGCGGGAGCTACCTACGAGCAGTACTTC

j_call: TRBJ2-3
clone_size: -
v_call: TRBV19
d_call: -
cdr3_aa: CASSMPGRGLLDTQYF
cdr3_nt: TGTGCCAGTAGTATGCCGGGACGGGGGTTGTTGGATACGCAGTATTTT

j_call: TRBJ1-2
clone_size: -
v_call: TRBV6-5
d_call: TRBD1
cdr3_aa: CASSSTGVDGYTF
cdr3_nt: TGTGCCAGCAGCTCTACAGGGGTCGATGGCTACACCTTC

j_call: TRBJ1-4
clone_size: -
v_call: TRBV7-9
d_call: -
cdr3_aa: CASSPGWAGSNEKLFF
cdr3_nt: TGTGCCAGCAGCCCTGGGTGGGCAGGGTCTAATGAAAAACTGTTTTTT

j_call: TRBJ2-7
clone_size: -
v_call: TRBV28
d_call: TRBD1
cdr3_aa: CASSKDNRGLPLYEQYF
cdr3_nt: TGTGCCAGCAGCAAGGACAACAGGGGCCTCCCCCTCTACGAGCAGTACTTC

j_call: TRBJ1-1
clone_size: -
v_call: TRBV9
d_call: -
cdr3_aa: CASSPRLNTEAFF
cdr3_nt: TGTGCCAGCAGCCCGCGTTTGAACACTGAAGCTTTCTTT

j_call: TRBJ1-6
clone_size: -
v_call: TRBV4-1
d_call: -
cdr3_aa: CASSQEGGSSPLHF
cdr3_nt: TGCGCCAGCAGCCAAGAGGGGGGTAGTTCACCCCTCCACTTT

j_call: TRBJ2-1
clone_size: -
v_call: TRBV28
d_call: TRBD2
cdr3_aa: CASSLPPWGLAGGREFF
cdr3_nt: TGTGCCAGCAGTTTACCTCCCTGGGGACTAGCGGGAGGAAGAGAGTTCTTC

j_call: TRBJ1-1
clone_size: few
v_call: TRBV4-2
d_call: TRBD1
cdr3_aa: CASSQPGTVRMNTEAFF
cdr3_nt: TGTGCCAGCAGCCAACCCGGGACAGTAAGGATGAACACTGAAGCTTTCTTT

j_call: TRBJ1-3
clone_size: few
v_call: TRBV2
d_call: TRBD1
cdr3_aa: CASSRTGDGSGNTIYF
cdr3_nt: TGTGCCAGCAGTAGGACAGGGGACGGGTCTGGAAACACCATATATTTT

j_call: TRBJ1-5
clone_size: -
v_call: TRBV27
d_call: -
cdr3_aa: CASSLSRVWSNQPQHF
cdr3_nt: TGTGCCAGCAGTTTATCGCGGGTTTGGAGCAATCAGCCCCAGCATTTT

j_call: TRBJ2-3
clone_size: -
v_call: TRBV9
d_call: TRBD2
cdr3_aa: CASSVAGGNSGTDTQYF
cdr3_nt: TGTGCCAGCAGCGTAGCAGGTGGTAATAGCGGGACCGATACGCAGTATTTT

j_call: TRBJ2-3
clone_size: -
v_call: TRBV12-5
d_call: -
cdr3_aa: CASGLAGFQDTQYF
cdr3_nt: TGTGCTAGTGGTTTGGCCGGGTTTCAAGATACGCAGTATTTT

j_call: TRBJ2-1
clone_size: -
v_call: TRBV6-5
d_call: TRBD1
cdr3_aa: CASIGQGAIEQFF
cdr3_nt: TGTGCCAGCATAGGACAGGGGGCTATTGAGCAGTTCTTC

j_call: TRBJ1-1
clone_size: -
v_call: TRBV3-1/TRBV3-2
d_call: -
cdr3_aa: CASSHPGAVPTEAFF
cdr3_nt: TGTGCCAGCAGCCACCCTGGAGCGGTTCCCACTGAAGCTTTCTTT

j_call: TRBJ1-5
clone_size: -
v_call: TRBV2
d_call: TRBD1
cdr3_aa: CASSSGTAGQPQHF
cdr3_nt: TGTGCCAGCAGTTCCGGGACAGCAGGACAGCCCCAGCATTTT

j_call: TRBJ2-1
clone_size: -
v_call: TRBV10-3
d_call: TRBD2
cdr3_aa: CAISNGLAGDHNEQFF
cdr3_nt: TGTGCCATCAGTAATGGACTAGCGGGGGACCACAATGAGCAGTTCTTC

j_call: TRBJ2-2
clone_size: -
v_call: TRBV28
d_call: TRBD2
cdr3_aa: CASSPTGTRAGELFF
cdr3_nt: TGTGCCAGCAGCCCCACCGGGACTAGAGCCGGGGAGCTGTTTTTT

j_call: TRBJ2-3
clone_size: -
v_call: TRBV29-1
d_call: -
cdr3_aa: CSVESMRDWSTDTQYF
cdr3_nt: TGCAGCGTTGAGTCGATGAGGGATTGGAGCACAGATACGCAGTATTTT

j_call: TRBJ2-7
clone_size: -
v_call: TRBV27
d_call: TRBD1
cdr3_aa: CASSRTGRYEQYF
cdr3_nt: TGTGCCAGCAGTAGGACAGGGAGGTACGAGCAGTACTTC

j_call: TRBJ2-3
clone_size: -
v_call: TRBV20-1
d_call: -
cdr3_aa: CSARPVDTQYF
cdr3_nt: TGCAGTGCTAGGCCGGTGGATACGCAGTATTTT

j_call: TRBJ2-5
clone_size: -
v_call: TRBV19
d_call: -
cdr3_aa: CASSKDWGLAETQYF
cdr3_nt: TGTGCCAGTAGTAAAGACTGGGGGCTGGCAGAGACCCAGTACTTC

j_call: TRBJ1-6
clone_size: -
v_call: TRBV5-8
d_call: TRBD1
cdr3_aa: CASSKPPGTADNSPLHF
cdr3_nt: TGTGCCAGCAGCAAACCTCCCGGGACAGCTGATAATTCACCCCTCCACTTT

j_call: TRBJ2-7
clone_size: -
v_call: TRBV28
d_call: -
cdr3_aa: CASRSRVERTYEQYF
cdr3_nt: TGTGCCAGCAGATCCAGAGTTGAGCGGACCTACGAGCAGTACTTC

j_call: TRBJ1-2
clone_size: -
v_call: TRBV6-5
d_call: TRBD1
cdr3_aa: CASSNTGANYGYTF
cdr3_nt: TGTGCCAGCAGCAACACAGGGGCTAACTATGGCTACACCTTC

j_call: TRBJ2-5
clone_size: -
v_call: TRBV28
d_call: -
cdr3_aa: CASSFFKRRGETQYF
cdr3_nt: TGTGCCAGCAGTTTTTTCAAGAGAAGGGGGGAGACCCAGTACTTC

j_call: TRBJ2-2
clone_size: -
v_call: TRBV28
d_call: TRBD2
cdr3_aa: CASSLFSSGTTGELFF
cdr3_nt: TGTGCCAGCAGTTTATTTTCCAGCGGGACGACCGGGGAGCTGTTTTTT

j_call: TRBJ1-1
clone_size: -
v_call: TRBV19
d_call: -
cdr3_aa: CATQPSFDEAFF
cdr3_nt: TGTGCCACACAACCAAGTTTCGATGAAGCTTTCTTT

j_call: TRBJ1-1
clone_size: few
v_call: TRBV5-1
d_call: -
cdr3_aa: CASSRGEYTEAFF
cdr3_nt: TGCGCCAGCAGCCGGGGGGAGTACACTGAAGCTTTCTTT

j_call: TRBJ1-5
clone_size: -
v_call: TRBV28
d_call: TRBD1
cdr3_aa: CASSPRGPYQPQHF
cdr3_nt: TGTGCCAGCAGTCCGAGGGGGCCCTATCAGCCCCAGCATTTT

j_call: TRBJ2-5
clone_size: -
v_call: TRBV3-1/TRBV3-2
d_call: TRBD2
cdr3_aa: CASSQASGPQETQYF
cdr3_nt: TGTGCCAGCAGCCAAGCTAGCGGGCCTCAAGAGACCCAGTACTTC

j_call: TRBJ1-1
clone_size: -
v_call: TRBV3-1/TRBV3-2
d_call: -
cdr3_aa: CASSHRDTGNTEAFF
cdr3_nt: TGTGCCAGCAGCCATCGCGACACAGGGAACACTGAAGCTTTCTTT

j_call: TRBJ2-2
clone_size: -
v_call: TRBV27
d_call: TRBD2
cdr3_aa: CASSLSRGIRGELFF
cdr3_nt: TGTGCCAGCAGTTTATCGCGGGGGATCAGGGGGGAGCTGTTTTTT

j_call: TRBJ2-1
clone_size: -
v_call: TRBV7-9
d_call: -
cdr3_aa: CASSLFPGGNEQFF
cdr3_nt: TGTGCCAGCAGCTTATTCCCCGGCGGAAATGAGCAGTTCTTC

j_call: TRBJ1-4
clone_size: -
v_call: TRBV18
d_call: -
cdr3_aa: CASSPRRAYNEKLFF
cdr3_nt: TGTGCCAGCTCACCTAGGAGGGCATATAATGAAAAACTGTTTTTT

j_call: TRBJ1-3
clone_size: -
v_call: TRBV9
d_call: -
cdr3_aa: CASSPTGLRTGNTIYF
cdr3_nt: TGTGCCAGCAGCCCCACGGGACTTCGTACTGGAAACACCATATATTTT

j_call: TRBJ2-7
clone_size: -
v_call: TRBV6-5
d_call: -
cdr3_aa: CASRRNRDTSYEQYF
cdr3_nt: TGTGCCAGCAGGAGAAACCGGGACACTTCCTACGAGCAGTACTTC

j_call: TRBJ1-6
clone_size: -
v_call: TRBV9
d_call: -
cdr3_aa: CASSDRALSYSPLHF
cdr3_nt: TGTGCCAGCAGCGACAGGGCTCTAAGTTATTCACCCCTCCACTTT

j_call: TRBJ2-1
clone_size: few
v_call: TRBV19
d_call: TRBD2
cdr3_aa: CASKNMGLAGHNEQFF
cdr3_nt: TGTGCCAGTAAGAATATGGGACTAGCGGGTCATAATGAGCAGTTCTTC